Following are 23 T cell receptor beta chains from one sample sequenced in a study of cytomegalovirus exposure and HLA in healthy donors (TCRdb year 2017). The protocol used for the library was the immunoSEQ multiplex PCR assay. A mixture of 60 forward primers for TCR Vbeta segments and 13 reverse primers for TCR Jbeta segments was used in the multiplex PCR. TCRdb limited this immuneACCESS table to in-frame rearrangements with V and J called. A share of clones is missing; checked studies link under half to unresolved V genes, and the rest is unexplained. The sample table shows about 80,000 clones, and approximately 79% are seen once. The ten most abundant clones make up around a fifth of the sample. The sequenced material came from PBMCs. These receptors came from a woman aged 40 to 49 in good health and CMV-seropositive.

This clone was recorded only once. V usage is TRBV18 and J usage is TRBJ2-5; TRBD1 matches 9 bases. Germline-derived CDR1 and CDR2 are KGHSH and LQKENI. With V trimmed by 3 bases and J by 4 bases, 9 bases remained unmatched. The CDR3 sequence is 16 residues long. CDR3 region: CASSPLQGAHRETQYF. The CDR3, as DNA: TGTGCCAGCTCACCGCTACAGGGGGCTCACCGAGAGACCCAGTACTTC. The variable domain in full, completed from reference TRBV18 and TRBJ2-5, reads NAGVMQNPRHLVRRRGQEARLRCSPMKGHSHVYWYRQLPEEGLKFMVYLQKENIIDESGMPKERFSAEFPKEGPSILRIQQVVRGDSAAYFCASSPLQGAHRETQYFGPGTRLLVL.

The V call is TRBV5-5, the J call TRBJ2-1; 7 nucleotides agree with TRBD2. CDR1 is SGHKS, CDR2 YYEKEE, per germline (reference sequence). Trimming took 4 bases from V and 8 from J; bases not matched to a gene: 9. CDR3 length: 14 amino acids. CDR3 region: CASSPPPREDEQFF. The CDR3 region has the DNA TGTGCCAGCAGCCCACCACCTCGGGAGGATGAGCAGTTCTTC.

V is TRBV5-1 and J is TRBJ2-7, with 8 bases lining up with TRBD2. After removal of 0 bases from V and 2 bases from J, the junction contained 4 bases not matched to a gene. Per the germline V gene, CDR1 is SGHRS and CDR2 is YFSETQ. This CDR3 is 15 amino acids long. CDR3 nucleotide sequence: TGCGCCAGCAGCTTGGTTGCGGGAGGTACCTACGAGCAGTACTTC. Translated: CASSLVAGGTYEQYF.

The chain has TRBV7-8 and TRBJ1-1; 9 bases are a match to TRBD1. Trimming took 6 bases from V and 0 from J; bases not matched to a gene: 2. The CDR3 has 14 residues. Germline V gene lookup returns CDR1 SGHVS and CDR2 FQNEAQ. The DNA of the CDR3 is TGTGCCAGCAGACGGACAGGGGTGAACACTGAAGCTTTCTTT. Translation: CASRRTGVNTEAFF.

The chain couples TRBV30 to TRBJ1-3, with D possibly being TRBD1 (5 bases). CDR1 is GTSNPN, CDR2 SVGIG, per germline (reference sequence). The CDR3 consists of 15 residues. V was pared by 2 bases and J by 0 bases, with 11 bases between. The DNA for the CDR3 is TGTGCCTGGAGTTTCGGGGGGTACTCTGGAAACACCATATATTTT. It codes for CAWSFGGYSGNTIYF.

The gene calls are TRBV9 and TRBJ2-7, with a weak D call TRBD2 (7 bases). This CDR3 spans 15 amino acids. Trimming removed 6 bases from V and 5 bases from J, with 21 bases in between. The germline V gene has CDR1 SGDLS and CDR2 YYNGEE. CDR3 nucleotide sequence: TGTGCCAGCAACCCTCAGGGGAGGGCGGGGGACGAGCAGTACTTC. Its protein is CASNPQGRAGDEQYF.

The V call is TRBV25-1, the J call TRBJ2-7; TRBD1 is a possible D gene (5 bases). The germline V gene has CDR1 MGHDK and CDR2 SYGVNS. The CDR3 length is 13 residues. V was pared by 6 bases and J by 1 base, with 10 bases between. In DNA, the CDR3 is TGTGCCAGCAGGTGGGCAGGGTCCTACGAGCAGTACTTC. Its translation is CASRWAGSYEQYF.

V gene TRBV7-2 combines with J gene TRBJ2-5; D is perhaps TRBD2 (6 bases). The CDR3 has 14 amino acids. V was pared by 4 bases and J by 4 bases, with 13 bases between. Germline assignment: CDR1 SGHTA and CDR2 FQGNSA. The CDR3 is CASSSPRGRETQYF. The CDR3 DNA is TGTGCCAGCAGCTCGCCTCGGGGGAGAGAGACCCAGTACTTC. Full variable domain (outside the CDR3, taken from reference TRBV7-2 and TRBJ2-5): GAGVSQSPSNKVTEKGKDVELRCDPISGHTALYWYRQSLGQGLEFLIYFQGNSAPDKSGLPSDRFSAERTGGSVSTLTIQRTQQEDSAVYLCASSSPRGRETQYFGPGTRLLVL.

The rearrangement links TRBV29-1 to TRBJ2-7; the match to TRBD1 covers 8 bases. Germline V lookup: CDR1 SQVTM, CDR2 ANQGSEA. After removal of 0 bases from V and 0 bases from J, the junction contained 7 bases not matched to a gene. This CDR3 contains 16 residues. The DNA for the CDR3 is TGCAGCGTTGAAGATCGGGGCAGGGGGCGCTCCTACGAGCAGTACTTC. Its translation: CSVEDRGRGRSYEQYF.

The chain combines TRBV29-1 with TRBJ2-7, with TRBD1 identical over 10 bases. The CDR3 loop spans 12 amino acids. CDR1 is SQVTM and CDR2 is ANQGSEA in the germline V gene. V was pared by 8 bases and J by 6 bases, with 7 bases of the junction left unmatched. The CDR3 spells CSTRQGAAEQYF. CDR3 bases: TGCAGCACCCGACAGGGGGCGGCCGAGCAGTACTTC.

The chain combines TRBV5-1 with TRBJ2-2, with a possible D match to TRBD2 (5 bases). This CDR3 comprises 15 residues. CDR1 is SGHRS and CDR2 is YFSETQ in the germline V gene. The V and J ends lost 3 bases and 3 bases respectively, with 12 bases between them. The CDR3 sequence is CASSSLGEYTGELFF. The CDR3 nucleotides read TGCGCCAGCAGCTCTCTCGGGGAATACACCGGGGAGCTGTTTTTT.

V and J are TRBV2 and TRBJ1-1; D is unresolved. Germline V gene sequence: CDR1 SNHLY, CDR2 FYNNEI. The CDR3 has 12 amino acids. V lost 6 bases to trimming and J lost 10 bases, with 15 bases between them. The CDR3 reads CASSPEEGGAFF. For the CDR3, the DNA is TGTGCCAGCAGCCCCGAGGAGGGCGGAGCTTTCTTT.

The chain links TRBV23-1 to TRBJ1-4, with D maybe TRBD1 (6 bases). TRBV23-1 is an open reading frame, and its role is uncertain. Trimming left V 6 bases short and J 7 bases short, with 21 bases between. The CDR3 totals 16 residues. The CDR3: CASRRGLGQTREKLFF. The CDR3 nucleotides are TGCGCCAGCAGAAGGGGGTTGGGGCAGACTCGTGAAAAACTGTTTTTT.

This clone was seen a single time. This rearrangement joins TRBV28 to TRBJ2-2, with unresolved D. The V gene's germline CDR1 is MDHEN and CDR2 SYDVKM. V shed 8 bases and J shed 1 base, with 11 bases lying between them. This CDR3 contains 14 residues. The CDR3, as DNA: TGTGCCAGCTCTAGGTCCGGGAACACCGGGGAGCTGTTTTTT. Translation: CASSRSGNTGELFF.

This chain joins TRBV30 and TRBJ2-7, with D unclear. The length of the CDR3 is 12 residues. The germline CDR1 and CDR2 sequences are GTSNPN and SVGIG (reference sequence). Deletions cut 6 bases from V and 3 bases from J, with 12 bases between. The chain's CDR3 is CACQDVSYEQYF. The CDR3 DNA follows: TGTGCCTGCCAAGATGTCAGCTACGAGCAGTACTTC.

The sample holds one count of this clone. The chain is built from TRBV2 and TRBJ2-5; D possibly corresponds to TRBD2 (5 bases). Germline CDR1 is SNHLY and CDR2 is FYNNEI. The CDR3 spans 15 residues. Trimming cost V 8 bases and J 2 bases, with 18 bases left between them. The CDR3 DNA sequence: TGTGCCAGCTCACTCACCTTACTAGAACAAGAGACCCAGTACTTC. Translating it yields CASSLTLLEQETQYF.

The V gene is TRBV18, the J gene TRBJ1-5; 10 bases line up with TRBD1. The V and J ends lost 3 bases and 4 bases, in that order; junction bases with no gene match: 3. The CDR3 has 15 residues. In germline, CDR1 is KGHSH, CDR2 LQKENI. CDR3 nucleotide sequence: TGTGCCAGCTCACCCGGGACAGGGGAGAATCAGCCCCAGCATTTT. It encodes CASSPGTGENQPQHF.

The V call is TRBV9, the J call TRBJ1-5, with 7 bases matching TRBD1. This CDR3 comprises 15 residues. V was pared by 4 bases and J by 2 bases, with 6 bases of the junction left unmatched. Germline V gene data show CDR1 as SGDLS and CDR2 as YYNGEE. Written as DNA, the CDR3 is TGTGCCAGCAGCCCGGGAGACAGGGGCAATCAGCCCCAGCATTTT. This codes for CASSPGDRGNQPQHF.

This clone was seen once. The chain is built from TRBV18 and TRBJ2-7; 8 bases match TRBD2. Germline V gene lookup returns CDR1 KGHSH and CDR2 LQKENI. The CDR3 has 15 residues. Trimming removed 4 bases from V and 6 bases from J; junction bases left unmatched: 11. CDR3: CASSRNLPGTSEQYF. DNA for the CDR3: TGTGCCAGCTCACGGAACTTGCCCGGGACTAGCGAGCAGTACTTC.

A few counts support this clone. The chain combines TRBV7-2 with TRBJ2-4, with TRBD1 as a possible D gene (5 bases). This CDR3 has 14 residues. Germline V gives CDR1 SGHTA, CDR2 FQGNSA. Trimming took 1 base from V and 1 from J, leaving 5 bases between them. CDR3 sequence reads: CASSLGQAKNIQYF. The CDR3 DNA is TGTGCCAGCAGCTTAGGACAGGCCAAAAACATTCAGTACTTC.

V usage is TRBV2 and J usage is TRBJ1-2; D possibly corresponds to TRBD1 (5 bases). Trimming pared 2 bases from V and 5 bases from J, leaving 9 bases between. Per the germline V gene, CDR1 is SNHLY and CDR2 is FYNNEI. CDR3 length: 13 residues. The CDR3 DNA reads as TGTGCCAGCAGTGAACCGGGACTATATGGCTACACCTTC. As protein: CASSEPGLYGYTF.

This sequence joins TRBV18 and TRBJ2-5, with D maybe TRBD2 (5 bases). The CDR3 runs 13 residues. The V and J ends lost 7 bases and 5 bases respectively, with 14 bases between them. Germline CDR1 is KGHSH and CDR2 is LQKENI. CDR3 sequence (DNA): TGTGCCAGCTTTCTGACTATGGCGGAGACCCAGTACTTC. It codes for CASFLTMAETQYF.

This chain uses TRBV5-1 with TRBJ2-2; TRBD1 matches 8 bases. The CDR3 has 15 amino acids. The V segment lost 0 bases and the J segment 6 bases; nucleotides outside the gene matches: 4. Per germline, CDR1 SGHRS and CDR2 YFSETQ. The DNA of the CDR3 is TGCGCCAGCAGCTTGGTCGGACAGGGCGCCGGGGAGCTGTTTTTT. It specifies CASSLVGQGAGELFF.